The next 25 T cell receptor beta chains were all read from a single sample in a study of CD8 T cells in ankylosing spondylitis. TCRdb re-analysed the 5' RACE reads in MiXCR, keeping a single row per CDR3 protein. Of almost 250,000 distinct CDR3 sequences listed, 32% are singletons. The sequenced material came from blood, either unsorted or a sorted T cell fraction (not recorded which). The receptor source for this set is a male donor with ankylosing spondylitis or in good health (not recorded which).

This clonotype occurred a few times. The V and J genes are TRBV13 and TRBJ2-3; possibly TRBD1 or TRBD2 for D (7 bases each). The CDR3 has 14 amino acids. CDR1 and CDR2 from the germline V gene are PRHDT and FYEKMQ (reference sequence). The V end was cut by 5 bases, the J end by 4 bases, with 13 bases between. This chain's CDR3 is CASSVSGGADTQYF. As DNA, the CDR3 is TGTGCCAGCAGCGTCTCAGGGGGGGCAGATACGCAGTATTTT.

This clonotype was counted a few times. The V and J genes are TRBV5-6 and TRBJ2-5; 11 positions match TRBD1. The germline CDR1 and CDR2 sequences are SGHDT and YYEEEE. CDR3 size: 16 residues. With V trimmed by 4 bases and J by 1 base, 6 bases remained unmatched. The DNA of the CDR3 is TGTGCCAGCAGCCTAGGGACAGGGGGGTTCCAAGAGACCCAGTACTTC. Its protein product is CASSLGTGGFQETQYF.

In this sample, this clonotype turned up a few times. The rearrangement links TRBV12-3 or TRBV12-4 to TRBJ2-1, with a tentative D call TRBD1 (6 bases). V shed 1 base and J shed 3 bases, with 16 bases lying between them. The CDR3 has 17 residues. The CDR3 bases are TGTGCCAGCAGTTTAGTTGGGGGCCCAAGCATCTACAATGAGCAGTTCTTC. Protein sequence: CASSLVGGPSIYNEQFF.

Turning to this clonotype: A clone one base away is much larger, so this may be a read error. This chain uses TRBV28 with TRBJ2-7; D unresolved. The CDR3 is made up of 11 amino acids. Germline V gene sequence: CDR1 MDHEN, CDR2 SYDVKM. Trimming removed 1 base from V and 5 bases from J, with 3 bases in between. CDR3 amino acids: CASSLSHEQYF. The CDR3 bases are TGTGCCAGCAGTTTATCCCACGAGCAGTACTTC.

This chain uses TRBV20-1 with TRBJ1-1, with TRBD1 matching over 7 bases. CDR1 is DFQATT, CDR2 SNEGSKA, per germline (reference sequence). Losses at the gene ends were 6 bases for V and 0 bases for J; bases not matched to a gene: 4. The CDR3 is 13 residues long. This chain's CDR3 is CSARGPLNTEAFF. In DNA form, the CDR3 reads TGCAGTGCAAGGGGGCCGCTGAACACTGAAGCTTTCTTT.

The chain joins TRBV4-2 to TRBJ2-1, with 13 bases aligning to TRBD2. CDR1 is LGHNA and CDR2 is YNFKEQ in the germline V gene. The CDR3 loop spans 18 amino acids. J gave up 7 bases and V 1 base, and 10 bases lay outside the gene matches. The CDR3 DNA reads TGTGCCAGCAGCCAAGCGGAACTAGCGGGGGGGCAGTCTAATGAGCAGTTCTTC. It codes for CASSQAELAGGQSNEQFF.

V usage is TRBV6-5 and J usage is TRBJ1-4, with no clear D. Trimming took 2 bases from V and 1 from J, leaving 5 bases between them. Per germline, CDR1 MNHEY and CDR2 SVGAGI. The CDR3 extends over 14 amino acids. Here the CDR3 DNA reads TGTGCCAGCAGTTACACCAGAACTAATGAAAAACTGTTTTTT. Translation: CASSYTRTNEKLFF.

This clonotype has a handful of counts. The chain employs TRBV4-1 and TRBJ2-7; 9 bases fit TRBD1. Germline assignment: CDR1 MGHRA and CDR2 YSYEKL. Trimming took 2 bases from V and 6 from J; bases not matched to a gene: 17. The CDR3 runs 18 residues. The DNA for the CDR3 is TGCGCCAGCAGCCAATCACCGACTAGGGCGGGACAGGGAGGCGAGCAGTACTTC. Amino acids: CASSQSPTRAGQGGEQYF.

This clonotype was observed many times. The V and J genes are TRBV29-1 and TRBJ2-1, with a possible D match to TRBD1 (5 bases). This CDR3 contains 13 residues. V lost 1 base and J lost 4, with 8 bases in between. Germline loops: CDR1 SQVTM, CDR2 ANQGSEA. The CDR3 sequence is CSVEADSYNEQFF. The CDR3 DNA is TGCAGCGTTGAAGCAGACAGTTACAATGAGCAGTTCTTC.

This clonotype was seen only a few times. As DNA, the CDR3 is TGCAGTGCTAGAGATCCCGGGAGGACAGATACGCAGTATTTT. Translation: CSARDPGRTDTQYF. The chain recombines TRBV20-1 with TRBJ2-3; 7 bases agree with TRBD2. Trimming cost V 0 bases and J 3 bases; bases outside gene matches: 3. This CDR3 comprises 14 residues. Germline assignment: CDR1 DFQATT and CDR2 SNEGSKA (reference sequence).

V and J are TRBV5-4 and TRBJ1-2; weak D call: TRBD1 (6 bases). CDR3 length: 16 residues. V shed 3 bases and J shed 0 bases, with 15 bases lying between them. Germline CDR1 is SGHNT and CDR2 is YYREEE (reference sequence). The CDR3 spells CASSSPGQLANYGYTF. CDR3 nucleotides: TGTGCCAGCAGCTCACCTGGACAGTTAGCTAACTATGGCTACACCTTC.

There are a few counts of this clonotype. The chain joins TRBV20-1 to TRBJ2-1; D remains ambiguous. CDR1 and CDR2 (germline): DFQATT, SNEGSKA (reference sequence). The length of the CDR3 is 11 residues. Trimming cost V 0 bases and J 3 bases, with 0 bases left between them. CDR3 in DNA: TGCAGTGCTAGAGACTACAATGAGCAGTTCTTC. Amino acid sequence: CSARDYNEQFF.

The rearrangement uses TRBV2 and TRBJ2-7, with 9 positions matching TRBD1. The CDR3 covers 14 residues. V was clipped by 3 bases and J by 3 bases; unmatched bases: 3. The germline V gene has CDR1 SNHLY and CDR2 FYNNEI. In DNA form, the CDR3 reads TGTGCCAGCAGTGATTCGGACAGGGGCTACGAGCAGTACTTC. Translation gives CASSDSDRGYEQYF.

The chain couples TRBV7-3 to TRBJ2-5; D remains ambiguous. Per germline, CDR1 SGHTA and CDR2 FQGTGA. Trimming cost V 4 bases and J 5 bases, with 11 bases left between them. The CDR3 is 13 residues long. CDR3: CASSSAPFETQYF. The CDR3 bases are TGTGCCAGCAGCTCAGCCCCCTTCGAGACCCAGTACTTC.

For the CDR3, the DNA is TGCGCCAGCAGCTCACACCAGGGATTTGGTGCAGATACGCAGTATTTT. Its translation: CASSSHQGFGADTQYF. The V call is TRBV5-1, the J call TRBJ2-3; weak D call: TRBD1 (5 bases). The CDR3 covers 16 residues. The ends were cut back, 3 bases at V and 4 bases at J, with 18 bases in the middle. CDR1 and CDR2 (germline): SGHRS, YFSETQ.

This chain joins TRBV20-1 and TRBJ2-5; 7 bases are shared with TRBD1. The germline V gene has CDR1 DFQATT and CDR2 SNEGSKA (reference sequence). The CDR3 spans 13 residues. Trimming cost V 6 bases and J 1 base; bases outside gene matches: 5. The CDR3 nucleotides are TGCAGTGCCCTACAGGGGACCCAAGAGACCCAGTACTTC. Amino acids: CSALQGTQETQYF.

This clonotype showed up just a few times. The V call is TRBV10-3, the J call TRBJ1-2; TRBD1 agrees at 7 bases. The CDR3 is 13 amino acids. Germline-derived CDR1 and CDR2 are ENHRY and SYGVKD. Germline trimming cut 7 bases from V and 4 bases from J; bases unmatched to any gene: 6. CDR3 coding DNA: TGTGCCATCACCCCGGGACAGTCCTATGGCTACACCTTC. It encodes CAITPGQSYGYTF.

The chain links TRBV5-6 to TRBJ2-5; weak D call: TRBD1 (6 bases). Trimming left V 4 bases short and J 1 base short, with 11 bases between. Germline CDR1 is SGHDT and CDR2 is YYEEEE. The CDR3 spans 14 residues. The chain's CDR3 is CASSVGRGQETQYF. CDR3 sequence (DNA): TGTGCCAGCAGCGTGGGCAGGGGCCAAGAGACCCAGTACTTC.

The chain links TRBV25-1 to TRBJ2-3; 9 bases map to TRBD2. J lost 5 bases, V lost 1 base, and 19 bases had no gene match. The germline V gene encodes CDR1 MGHDK and CDR2 SYGVNS. There are 20 residues in the CDR3. The CDR3 sequence is CASSEFGIPVASGEEDTQYF. The DNA for the CDR3 is TGTGCCAGCAGTGAATTCGGAATCCCCGTGGCTAGCGGGGAGGAAGATACGCAGTATTTT.

The chain employs TRBV12-3 or TRBV12-4 and TRBJ2-7; D remains unclear. The germline V and J ends were trimmed by 4 bases and 3 bases, with 4 bases remaining between them. CDR3 size: 11 residues. In nucleotides, the CDR3 is TGTGCCAGCAGTTCCGACTACGAGCAGTACTTC. Translating it yields CASSSDYEQYF.

V and J are TRBV10-1 and TRBJ2-5, with TRBD1 matching 9 bases. V gave up 2 bases and J gave up 0 bases; unmatched junction bases: 1. This CDR3 region has 15 residues. Germline V gene sequence: CDR1 WNHNN, CDR2 SYGVQD (reference sequence). The CDR3 spells CASSEGTGHQETQYF. The CDR3 nucleotides are TGCGCCAGCAGTGAGGGGACAGGGCACCAAGAGACCCAGTACTTC.

J is TRBJ2-3 and V is TRBV20-1; D might be TRBD1 (5 bases). The CDR3 totals 14 residues. V dropped 6 bases and J dropped 2 bases, with 15 bases sitting between them. Germline V CDR1 and CDR2: DFQATT, SNEGSKA (reference sequence). As DNA, the CDR3 is TGCAGTGCCCGGTGGTTAGGGGCCACAGATACGCAGTATTTT. Amino acids: CSARWLGATDTQYF.

This clonotype was detected a few times. The genes are TRBV7-8 and TRBJ2-7; TRBD1 is a possible D gene (6 bases). This CDR3 spans 15 amino acids. CDR1 is SGHVS, CDR2 FQNEAQ, per germline. Trimming took 5 bases from V and 0 from J, leaving 14 bases between them. CDR3 coding DNA: TGTGCCAGCAGCGACGCCCGACAGGCCTCCTACGAGCAGTACTTC. Translation gives CASSDARQASYEQYF.

This sequence joins TRBV7-6 and TRBJ2-3; 9 bases are a match to TRBD2. The length of the CDR3 is 16 residues. Per germline, CDR1 SGHVS and CDR2 FNYEAQ. V shed 5 bases, J shed 4 bases, and the junction held 10 bases outside the gene matches. The CDR3 DNA follows: TGTGCCAGCAGCCCAGCTGGCGGGGGGGCTGCAGATACGCAGTATTTT. Translation gives CASSPAGGGAADTQYF.

The rearrangement uses TRBV27 and TRBJ2-1; the D gene is possibly TRBD2 (6 bases). The germline V gene has CDR1 MNHEY and CDR2 SMNVEV (reference sequence). The germline V and J ends were trimmed by 0 bases and 2 bases, with 14 bases remaining between them. The CDR3 runs 17 residues. In DNA form, the CDR3 reads TGTGCCAGCAGTTTATCCTCCGGCGGGGCTCCCTACAATGAGCAGTTCTTC. Its translation is CASSLSSGGAPYNEQFF.